This entry lists 8 T cell receptor beta chains sequenced from one sample in a study of T cells in Graves' hyperthyroidism and ophthalmopathy. Amplified regions were TCR beta CDR3 sequences from RNA transcripts. In the first-round RT-PCR of the TCR CDR3, the HTBI primer set was used. One entry per CDR3 protein results from TCRdb running MiXCR on the multiplex PCR reads. Seen here are 550,000 to 600,000 distinct CDR3 sequences, 14% observed once, and the top ten hold less than 9%. Sequencing input: blood. Every receptor here comes from a woman younger than 30 with Graves' ophthalmopathy.

This chain links TRBV6-4 with TRBJ2-7, with 11 positions matching TRBD2. Germline V gives CDR1 MRHNA, CDR2 SNTAGT. The CDR3 length is 15 residues. V dropped 4 bases and J dropped 5; count of bases not matched to a gene: 7. Written as DNA, the CDR3 is TGTGCCAGCAGTGTAGCGGGAGGGCCCATGGACGAGCAGTACTTC. This codes for CASSVAGGPMDEQYF.

This chain joins TRBV19 and TRBJ2-5; TRBD2 agrees at 8 bases. V lost 4 bases, J lost 1 base, and 5 bases stayed unmatched. This CDR3 contains 15 residues. The germline CDR1 and CDR2 sequences are LNHDA and SQIVND (reference sequence). The CDR3 DNA reads as TGTGCCAGTAGTAATAGGGCGGGAGGCCAAGAGACCCAGTACTTC. Protein sequence: CASSNRAGGQETQYF.

This clonotype has a count of ten or more. This chain connects TRBV27 to TRBJ2-7; 13 bases fit TRBD2. Unmatched junction bases numbered 8, after V lost 6 bases and J lost 3 bases. The CDR3 extends over 16 amino acids. Germline lookup yields CDR1 MNHEY and CDR2 SMNVEV (reference sequence). This chain's CDR3 is CASSIRGTSGNYEQYF. DNA for the CDR3: TGTGCCAGCAGCATTCGGGGGACTAGCGGGAACTACGAGCAGTACTTC.

This clonotype came up many times. The chain couples TRBV28 to TRBJ2-5; 9 nucleotides agree with TRBD1. Losses at the gene ends were 6 bases for V and 5 bases for J; bases not matched to a gene: 16. CDR1 is MDHEN, CDR2 SYDVKM, per germline. This CDR3 region has 17 residues. The CDR3 DNA follows: TGTGCCAGCAGCAAGGGAACCGGGACAGGGTTCCGGGAGACCCAGTACTTC. It yields the protein CASSKGTGTGFRETQYF.

The chain joins TRBV12-3 or TRBV12-4 to TRBJ1-5, with 12 bases identical to TRBD1. With V trimmed by 6 bases and J by 5 bases, 11 bases remained unmatched. The CDR3 has 17 amino acids. CDR3 in amino acids: CASSPLGTGGGDQPQHF. The CDR3 nucleotides are TGTGCCAGCAGCCCTCTCGGGACAGGGGGCGGGGATCAGCCCCAGCATTTT.

Ten or more counts support this clonotype. The chain recombines TRBV11-3 with TRBJ2-3, with D possibly TRBD2 on 6 matching bases. The CDR3 totals 15 residues. Germline CDR1 SGHNT, CDR2 YENEEA. V was clipped by 5 bases and J by 4 bases, with 16 bases between them. The CDR3 is CASSPSGLAADTQYF. The DNA for the CDR3 is TGTGCCAGCAGCCCCTCGGGGTTAGCGGCAGATACGCAGTATTTT.

This clonotype has at least ten counts. The V call is TRBV7-2, the J call TRBJ2-7, with D possibly TRBD2 on 6 matching bases. Germline V CDR1 and CDR2: SGHTA, FQGNSA. V was clipped by 0 bases and J by 0 bases, with 18 bases between them. CDR3 length: 18 amino acids. The CDR3 reads CASSLARREALFSYEQYF. The CDR3 nucleotides are TGTGCCAGCAGCTTAGCGCGGCGGGAAGCGCTTTTCTCCTACGAGCAGTACTTC.

This clonotype has at least ten counts. This rearrangement joins TRBV29-1 to TRBJ2-2, with 7 bases fitting TRBD1. The germline V gene has CDR1 SQVTM and CDR2 ANQGSEA. CDR3 size: 14 residues. V was pared by 4 bases and J by 6 bases, with 8 bases of the junction left unmatched. The CDR3 region is CSVALQGDAGELFF. The CDR3 DNA is TGCAGCGTTGCACTCCAGGGGGACGCCGGGGAGCTGTTTTTT.